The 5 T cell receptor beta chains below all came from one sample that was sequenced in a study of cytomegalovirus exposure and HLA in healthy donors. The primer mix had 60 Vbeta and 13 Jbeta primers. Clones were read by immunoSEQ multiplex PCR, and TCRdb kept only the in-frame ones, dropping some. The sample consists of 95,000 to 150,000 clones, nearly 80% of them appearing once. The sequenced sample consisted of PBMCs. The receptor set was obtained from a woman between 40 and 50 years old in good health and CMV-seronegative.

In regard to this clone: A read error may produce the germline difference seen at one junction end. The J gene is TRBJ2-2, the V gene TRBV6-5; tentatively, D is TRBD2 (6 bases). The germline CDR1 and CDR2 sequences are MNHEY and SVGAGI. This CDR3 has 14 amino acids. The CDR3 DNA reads TGTGCCAGCAGTTACTCAGGGAACACCGGGGGGCTGTTTTTT. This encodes CASSYSGNTGGLFF.

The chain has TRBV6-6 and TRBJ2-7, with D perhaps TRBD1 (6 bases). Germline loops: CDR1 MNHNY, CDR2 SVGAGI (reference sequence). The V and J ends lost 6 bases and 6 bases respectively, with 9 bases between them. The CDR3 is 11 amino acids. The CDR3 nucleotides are TGTGCCAGCAGCCGACAGGTCGAGCAGTACTTC. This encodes CASSRQVEQYF.

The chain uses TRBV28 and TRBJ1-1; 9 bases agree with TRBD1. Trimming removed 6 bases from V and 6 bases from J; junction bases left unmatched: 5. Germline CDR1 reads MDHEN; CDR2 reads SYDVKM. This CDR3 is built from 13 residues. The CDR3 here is CASRLTGGPEAFF. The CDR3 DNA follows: TGTGCCAGCAGATTAACAGGGGGCCCTGAAGCTTTCTTT.

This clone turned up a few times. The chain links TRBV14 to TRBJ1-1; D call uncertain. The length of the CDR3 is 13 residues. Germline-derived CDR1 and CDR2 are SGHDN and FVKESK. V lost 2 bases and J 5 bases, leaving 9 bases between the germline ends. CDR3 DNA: TGTGCCAGCAGCCAAATCCAGGTGACTGAAGCTTTCTTT. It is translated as CASSQIQVTEAFF.

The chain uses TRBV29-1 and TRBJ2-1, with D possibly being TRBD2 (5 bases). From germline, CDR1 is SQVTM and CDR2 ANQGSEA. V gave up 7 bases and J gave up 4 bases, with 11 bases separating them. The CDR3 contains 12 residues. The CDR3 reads CSANSGYNEQFF. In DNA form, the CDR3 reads TGCAGCGCTAATTCGGGGTACAATGAGCAGTTCTTC.